Shown below are 29 T cell receptor beta chains from a single sample sequenced in a study of shared clonotypes between healthy human individuals (TCRdb year 2020). The receptor library was made with the immunoSEQ multiplex PCR assay. Held by TCRdb, this immuneACCESS table contains in-frame sequences only and omits some clones. Under half of the omission traces to an unresolved V gene where checked; the cause of the rest is unknown. Within this sample are 600,000 to 700,000 clones, with around four fifths of them counted one time only. The biggest ten clones account for 1.5% to 2% of the sample. Source material: memory CD4+ T cells sorted from blood. This specimen's cell subset or site label, interpreted: CD45RA-negative fraction. These receptors came from a woman aged 25 to 39 in good health.

V is TRBV28 and J is TRBJ2-1; D tentatively reads TRBD1 or TRBD2 (5 bases each). Germline CDR1 reads MDHEN; CDR2 reads SYDVKM. V dropped 5 bases and J dropped 0 bases, with 11 bases sitting between them. The CDR3 loop spans 15 amino acids. The CDR3: CASSPLGVSYNEQFF. The CDR3 nucleotides read TGTGCCAGCAGTCCTTTGGGGGTCTCCTACAATGAGCAGTTCTTC.

The chain uses TRBV11-2 and TRBJ2-7; TRBD2 agrees at 13 bases. The CDR3 contains 15 residues. CDR1 is SGHAT, CDR2 FQNNGV, per germline. Trimming took 4 bases from V and 6 from J; bases not matched to a gene: 6. The CDR3 DNA reads TGTGCCAGCAGCTCGCCGGGACTAGCGGGGACCGAGCAGTACTTC. Amino acid sequence: CASSSPGLAGTEQYF. The full variable domain, rest sourced from reference TRBV11-2 and TRBJ2-7, is EAGVAQSPRYKIIEKRQSVAFWCNPISGHATLYWYQQILGQGPKLLIQFQNNGVVDDSQLPKDRFSAERLKGVDSTLKIQPAKLEDSAVYLCASSSPGLAGTEQYFGPGTRLTVT.

The rearrangement joins TRBV19 to TRBJ1-1; D perhaps matches TRBD1 (6 bases). The CDR3 sequence is 17 residues long. From germline, CDR1 is LNHDA and CDR2 SQIVND (reference sequence). The V end lost 6 bases, the J end lost 0 bases, and 20 bases lay between the germline ends. The CDR3 DNA follows: TGTGCCAGTAGGAGGTCGGGGGGGCCGAATATGAACACTGAAGCTTTCTTT. Protein sequence: CASRRSGGPNMNTEAFF.

The chain combines TRBV11-2 with TRBJ2-3; 11 bases agree with TRBD2. This CDR3 comprises 16 residues. Per germline, CDR1 SGHAT and CDR2 FQNNGV. The V segment lost 5 bases and the J segment 3 bases; nucleotides outside the gene matches: 7. The CDR3 loop reads CASSPLPSGRTDTQYF. In DNA, the CDR3 is TGTGCCAGCAGCCCACTCCCTAGCGGGAGGACAGATACGCAGTATTTT.

The chain is built from TRBV19 and TRBJ1-1; 8 bases map to TRBD1. Per the germline V gene, CDR1 is LNHDA and CDR2 is SQIVND (reference sequence). CDR3 length: 17 amino acids. V gave up 10 bases and J gave up 0 bases; unmatched junction bases: 16. The CDR3: CATSGTGSLSLNTEAFF. The CDR3 DNA reads TGTGCCACTTCCGGGACAGGTTCATTATCTTTGAACACTGAAGCTTTCTTT.

This chain joins TRBV28 and TRBJ2-7; D is possibly TRBD1 or TRBD2 (5 bases each). The germline gives CDR1 MDHEN, CDR2 SYDVKM. The CDR3 extends over 17 amino acids. With 6 bases removed from V and 2 bases from J, the gap between germline ends came to 23 bases. The CDR3 loop is CASSPMGVGEFTYEQYF. In DNA, the CDR3 is TGTGCCAGCAGCCCAATGGGGGTTGGGGAATTCACCTACGAGCAGTACTTC.

The chain couples TRBV5-1 to TRBJ2-3, with unresolved D. V was pared by 2 bases and J by 4 bases, with 14 bases between. The CDR3 extends over 15 amino acids. The germline V gene encodes CDR1 SGHRS and CDR2 YFSETQ. The CDR3 nucleotides read TGCGCCAGCAGCTTTGACTCAGGAAGGGCAGATACGCAGTATTTT. It specifies CASSFDSGRADTQYF.

The chain couples TRBV5-4 to TRBJ2-1; D remains ambiguous. The CDR3 sequence is 16 residues long. In germline, CDR1 is SGHNT, CDR2 YYREEE (reference sequence). V lost 4 bases to trimming and J lost 3 bases, with 17 bases between them. The CDR3 region is CASSRLTDHLYNEQFF. For the CDR3, the DNA is TGTGCCAGCAGCCGTTTAACGGACCACCTCTACAATGAGCAGTTCTTC.

This clone was seen once. This CDR3 is also generated by other DNA sequences in the sample. This sequence joins TRBV5-1 and TRBJ2-1; D is uncertain. V was pared by 0 bases and J by 0 bases, with 7 bases between. The CDR3 spans 15 residues. Germline CDR1 reads SGHRS; CDR2 reads YFSETQ. The CDR3 region is CASSLAASSYNEQFF. Written as DNA, the CDR3 is TGCGCCAGCAGCTTGGCCGCGTCCTCCTACAATGAGCAGTTCTTC.

The V call is TRBV28, the J call TRBJ2-7; 11 bases align to TRBD1. V trimming: 4 bases; J trimming: 6 bases; junction bases outside the gene matches: 5. There are 14 residues in the CDR3. The germline CDR1 and CDR2 sequences are MDHEN and SYDVKM. In DNA, the CDR3 is TGTGCCAGCAGTTCAAGGGACAGGGGGTTCGAGCAGTACTTC. It specifies CASSSRDRGFEQYF.

The chain uses TRBV30 and TRBJ2-7, with a tentative D call TRBD2 (6 bases). Trimming stripped 5 bases from V and 0 bases from J, with 11 bases between. Germline CDR1 is GTSNPN and CDR2 is SVGIG (reference sequence). The CDR3 sequence is 13 residues long. The DNA of the CDR3 is TGTGCCTGGGGCCGGGGGTTCTCCTACGAGCAGTACTTC. It specifies CAWGRGFSYEQYF.

The CDR3 nucleotides are TGTGCCAGTTGGACCCGGAGCGTCAGGGGGGAGCAGTACTTC. Amino acids: CASWTRSVRGEQYF. The chain employs TRBV28 and TRBJ2-7; 7 bases agree with TRBD1. Losses at the gene ends were 9 bases for V and 7 bases for J; bases not matched to a gene: 15. Germline V gene data show CDR1 as MDHEN and CDR2 as SYDVKM. The CDR3 runs 14 residues.

V is TRBV15 and J is TRBJ1-5; 8 bases map to TRBD1. The CDR3 is made up of 17 amino acids. CDR1 is LNHNV, CDR2 YYDKDF, per germline (reference sequence). V was clipped by 0 bases and J by 6 bases; unmatched bases: 10. The CDR3 is CATSRDGMRQGFQPQHF. The CDR3 nucleotides are TGTGCCACCAGCAGAGATGGTATGAGACAGGGGTTTCAGCCCCAGCATTTT.

This clone has a handful of counts. This chain links TRBV6-1 with TRBJ1-3, with 10 bases identical to TRBD1. CDR3 size: 15 residues. V lost 8 bases and J lost 3; bases outside the gene matches: 7. CDR1 is MNHNS, CDR2 SASEGT, per germline. The CDR3 nucleotides read TGTGCCAGCTCAGACGGGACAGGGGTTGGAAACACCATATATTTT. This sequence encodes CASSDGTGVGNTIYF.

J is TRBJ2-6 and V is TRBV6-1; D unresolved. This CDR3 has 15 residues. V was shortened by 4 bases and J by 3 bases, with 10 bases between the two germline ends. Germline loops: CDR1 MNHNS, CDR2 SASEGT. The CDR3 nucleotides read TGTGCCAGCAGTGTAGGCAACAATGGGGCCAACGTCCTGACTTTC. This codes for CASSVGNNGANVLTF.

V usage is TRBV12-5 and J usage is TRBJ1-2; D remains ambiguous. V lost 2 bases to trimming and J lost 5 bases, with 15 bases between them. Germline values: CDR1 LGHNT, CDR2 FRNRAP. The CDR3 is made up of 15 amino acids. The CDR3 nucleotides are TGTGCTAGTGGTTTGAATACGGGCCTAACGTATGGCTACACCTTC. This translates into CASGLNTGLTYGYTF.

The chain couples TRBV28 to TRBJ1-2; no firm D call. The CDR3 loop spans 15 amino acids. Germline V gene sequence: CDR1 MDHEN, CDR2 SYDVKM. V shed 2 bases and J shed 0 bases, with 10 bases lying between them. CDR3 residues: CASSLKLLTNYGYTF. The CDR3 DNA reads as TGTGCCAGCAGTTTAAAGCTCCTTACTAACTATGGCTACACCTTC.

This clone was picked up one time. A clone one base away is much larger, so this may be a read error. This sample includes further DNA sequences coding for the same CDR3. This chain links TRBV28 with TRBJ1-2; 7 nucleotides align to TRBD1. Germline V CDR1 and CDR2: MDHEN, SYDVKM. There are 13 residues in the CDR3. Unmatched junction bases numbered 0, after V lost 5 bases and J lost 0 bases. The CDR3 loop is CASSGTANYGYTF. CDR3 DNA sequence: TGTGCCAGCAGTGGGACAGCTAACTATGGCTACACCTTC.

V usage is TRBV5-1 and J usage is TRBJ2-3; 7 nucleotides agree with TRBD2. CDR3 size: 14 residues. V shed 1 base, J shed 2 bases, and the junction held 1 base outside the gene matches. Germline values: CDR1 SGHRS, CDR2 YFSETQ. The CDR3 DNA reads TGCGCCAGCAGCTTGAGCGGGGTCACAGATACGCAGTATTTT. It codes for CASSLSGVTDTQYF.

This chain's CDR3 is CASSQEKGNSVGTGANVLTF. For the CDR3, the DNA is TGCGCCAGCAGCCAAGAGAAGGGAAACAGCGTCGGGACTGGGGCCAACGTCCTGACTTTC. V is TRBV4-1 and J is TRBJ2-6, with D tentatively TRBD2 (5 bases). CDR1 is MGHRA, CDR2 YSYEKL, per germline. Trimming removed 0 bases at V and 2 bases at J, with 20 bases between. The CDR3 extends over 20 amino acids.

This clone came up once. V usage is TRBV11-2 and J usage is TRBJ2-6, with no clear D. Germline V gene sequence: CDR1 SGHAT, CDR2 FQNNGV. The CDR3 is 16 residues long. Trimming shortened V by 2 bases and J by 0 bases, and 8 bases separated the two germline ends. CDR3 loop: CASSLQVSSGANVLTF. CDR3 sequence (DNA): TGTGCCAGCAGCTTACAGGTTAGCTCTGGGGCCAACGTCCTGACTTTC. Together with reference TRBV11-2 and TRBJ2-6, the CDR3 gives the full variable domain: EAGVAQSPRYKIIEKRQSVAFWCNPISGHATLYWYQQILGQGPKLLIQFQNNGVVDDSQLPKDRFSAERLKGVDSTLKIQPAKLEDSAVYLCASSLQVSSGANVLTFGAGSRLTVL.

The chain has TRBV25-1 and TRBJ2-7; 10 nucleotides line up with TRBD2. The V and J ends lost 3 bases and 1 base, in that order; junction bases with no gene match: 6. There are 16 residues in the CDR3. CDR1 is MGHDK, CDR2 SYGVNS, per germline. CDR3 nucleotides: TGTGCCAGCAGTGATGACGGGACTAGCGAATCCTACGAGCAGTACTTC. It encodes CASSDDGTSESYEQYF.

The V and J genes are TRBV27 and TRBJ2-7; TRBD2 matches at 7 bases. The CDR3 loop spans 14 amino acids. Germline V CDR1 and CDR2: MNHEY, SMNVEV (reference sequence). V was clipped by 7 bases and J by 2 bases; unmatched bases: 8. In DNA, the CDR3 is TGTGCCAGCACTAGTGCGGGAGAAACCTACGAGCAGTACTTC. Translated: CASTSAGETYEQYF.

There are a few counts of this clone. The CDR3 is CASSYIQGAGYTF. The CDR3 bases are TGTGCCAGCAGTTACATCCAGGGGGCCGGCTACACCTTC. The rearrangement links TRBV6-5 to TRBJ1-2; 8 nucleotides align to TRBD1. Trimming took 2 bases from V and 8 from J; bases not matched to a gene: 4. Germline V gene sequence: CDR1 MNHEY, CDR2 SVGAGI. This CDR3 region has 13 residues.

V is TRBV9 and J is TRBJ2-1; 8 bases line up with TRBD2. Germline V CDR1 and CDR2: SGDLS, YYNGEE. The V segment lost 2 bases and the J segment 4 bases; nucleotides outside the gene matches: 8. This CDR3 spans 16 amino acids. CDR3 sequence: CASSVDAGGSYNEQFF. In DNA form, the CDR3 reads TGTGCCAGCAGCGTCGATGCGGGAGGAAGTTACAATGAGCAGTTCTTC.

The chain is built from TRBV7-9 and TRBJ2-1; D might be TRBD2 (6 bases). V gave up 5 bases and J gave up 2 bases, with 13 bases separating them. The germline V gene encodes CDR1 SEHNR and CDR2 FQNEAQ (reference sequence). The CDR3 contains 15 residues. The CDR3 region is CASSALGSTYNEQFF. CDR3 DNA sequence: TGTGCCAGCAGCGCCCTCGGGAGCACCTACAATGAGCAGTTCTTC.

This CDR3 reads CASTQSGGATDTQYF. The CDR3 nucleotides are TGCGCCAGCACCCAAAGCGGGGGGGCCACAGATACGCAGTATTTT. The rearrangement links TRBV5-1 to TRBJ2-3; 10 bases align to TRBD2. The V gene's germline CDR1 is SGHRS and CDR2 YFSETQ. This CDR3 comprises 15 residues. With V trimmed by 6 bases and J by 2 bases, 6 bases remained unmatched.

This chain uses TRBV10-3 with TRBJ1-2, with TRBD1 as a possible D gene (5 bases). Germline V lookup: CDR1 ENHRY, CDR2 SYGVKD. V shed 8 bases and J shed 10 bases, with 14 bases lying between them. The CDR3 totals 11 residues. The CDR3 sequence: CAIGTGRDYTF. CDR3 nucleotide sequence: TGTGCCATCGGGACTGGGAGGGACTACACCTTC.

The CDR3 loop reads CAWSVMLQGEGADTQYF. In DNA, the CDR3 is TGTGCCTGGAGTGTAATGCTTCAGGGAGAGGGCGCAGATACGCAGTATTTT. The J gene is TRBJ2-3, the V gene TRBV30; perhaps D is TRBD1 or TRBD2 (5 bases each). The CDR3 is made up of 17 amino acids. Germline CDR1 and CDR2: GTSNPN and SVGIG (reference sequence). Trimming removed 0 bases at V and 4 bases at J, with 20 bases between. Filled out from reference TRBV30 and TRBJ2-3, the complete variable domain reads SQTIHQWPATLVQPVGSPLSLECTVEGTSNPNLYWYRQAAGRGLQLLFYSVGIGQISSEVPQNLSASRPQDRQFILSSKKLLLSDSGFYLCAWSVMLQGEGADTQYFGPGTRLTVL.